This TCR beta chain was profiled in a study of shared clonotypes between healthy human individuals (dated by TCRdb to 2020 to 2022). Regarding the complete study: The cohort included three men and a couple of women between 18 and 49 years of age. The study deeply sequenced blood TCR repertoires of about five healthy adults to estimate repertoire size and the extent of clonotype sharing between individuals. For each donor, CD4 naive and CD4 memory were each run on three plates, CD8 naive on two plates, and CD8 memory on one plate. To increase sequencing depth and limit assay-specific biases, different laboratories used diverse techniques to prepare libraries and sequence TCR repertoires. Each donor's leukapheresis produced roughly between about 0.8 and 8.9 billion PBMCs.

In regard to this clone: No antigen is known for it. One base away there is no much larger clone; base qualities are not given. Additional DNA sequences in this sample encode the identical CDR3.

V loses 3 bases, J loses 3 bases, and the germline ends lie 1 base apart. CDR1 and CDR2, per the germline V gene, are WSHSY and SAAADI. Taken from cysteine to phenylalanine, the CDR3 has 11 residues. Just the 33-base CDR3 DNA is kept, in frame starting at base 1. Healthy HIV-negative adults with no recently reported acute infections or vaccinations were included as donors. Only Caucasian adults living in Nashville, Tennessee, USA were represented among the donors. CD4+ T cells were enriched by magnetic negative selection, after which naive cells were positively selected on CD45RA and the negative fraction was taken as the memory subset. Blood was collected by leukapheresis, and PBMCs were isolated by Ficoll-Histopaque density gradient centrifugation and then cryopreserved in liquid nitrogen vapor phase. Purity and quantity of every magnetically sorted T cell population were checked by analytical flow cytometry. From each sorted fraction, genomic DNA was isolated and quantified by UV absorbance on a Nanodrop 2000c.

Using the deep immunoSEQ assay, multiplex PCR amplified TCR CDR3 regions from genomic DNA. For each cell subset, the extracted genomic DNA was distributed evenly across all wells of several immunoSEQ 96-well plates, and each plate served as one replicate. For sorted subsets, roughly 200 ng of genomic DNA, equivalent to some 30,000 T cell genomes, went into each replicate PCR. Purified libraries were measured with a Qubit 3.0 fluorometer, size-checked on a Bioanalyzer 2100, and measured again with the KAPA Library Quantification kit. A separate single-read 150-cycle Illumina NextSeq 550 flow cell was used to sequence each immunoSEQ 96-well plate. For the original study's pipeline: Because the immunoSEQ output held only junctional sequences and lacked quality scores, the filtering could not match the filtering applied to full-length reads. Sequences were annotated with PyIR, a Python wrapper for IgBLAST v1.9, using IMGT germline references to assign V/J genes and CDR3. Reads with weak V/J assignments (E-value above 1e-6), missing CDR3, stop codons, out-of-frame junctions, or ambiguous translated residues were removed. V3J clonotypes were defined by identical inferred V gene, J gene, and CDR3 amino acid sequence. Percentage overlap between repertoires was calculated by dividing the number of shared unique clonotypes by the size of the smaller repertoire. Repertoire richness was assessed with RTK rarefaction, the Chao1 estimator, and Recon v2.1 estimates of unobserved clonotypes. OLGA was used to compute generation probabilities for all TCRbeta clonotypes that the gDNA method yielded from a handful of donors. Held by TCRdb, this immuneACCESS table contains in-frame sequences only and omits some clones. Under half of the omission traces to an unresolved V gene where checked; the cause of the rest is unknown. V and J calls and clone size follow that table, whereas D and trimming were derived from the DNA. The sample table contains 2 million to 2.5 million clones; only one count was recorded for under 97% of them. The ten largest clonotypes hold approximately 0.13% of the sample.

What the study reported, not specific to this receptor: Across four donors, approximately 5% of naive CD4, roughly 3.5% of naive CD8, 2.3% of memory CD4, and under 0.45% of memory CD8 clonotypes were shared. Higher generation probabilities were observed for clonotypes shared by all four sorted-subset donors than for non-shared clonotypes. Naive subsets generally had larger estimated clonotype richness than memory subsets. Rarefaction of sorted-subset datasets indicated incomplete sequencing despite the large sequencing depth. Sampling was restricted to blood, and TCR repertoires in tissues likely differ from the TCR repertoires found in blood. Pairwise subsampling led to the expectation that sequencing depth would affect the degree of clonotype sharing among donors. Because the study included only a small number of donors, the genetic and exposure-history diversity represented was limited.

The sequence links TRBV10-2 to TRBJ2-3, with the D gene uncertain. The clonotype comes from a man aged 18 to 30 in good health. Material: naive CD4+ T cells sorted from blood. The cell subset or site label on this specimen signifies: CD45RA+ positively selected. This receptor has the CDR3 CASSDTDTQYF. The DNA sequence reads TGCGCCAGCAGTGATACAGATACGCAGTATTTT.